This TCR beta chain derives from a study of blood T cell repertoires in COVID-19. The germline V gene has CDR1 SGDLS and CDR2 YYNGEE. J was trimmed by 6 bases and V by 4 bases; bases with no gene match: 9. The CDR3 length is 14 residues. The protocol was immunoSEQ multiplex PCR, while the TCRdb copy is restricted to in-frame clones and leaves out a portion. Here the sample spans some 530,000 clones, about 88% being singletons. The TCR sequence derives from a woman in her sixties who had recovered from COVID-19. The material sequenced was PBMCs or T cells enriched from blood (not recorded which). The chain links TRBV9 to TRBJ1-2, with 7 bases fitting TRBD1. CDR3 nucleotides: TGTGCCAGCAGCACCTACAGGGGAGAGGATGGCTACACCTTC. This sequence encodes CASSTYRGEDGYTF.